Sequencing of this T cell receptor beta chain was carried out in a study of blood T cell repertoires in COVID-19. Study background: COVID-19 samples collected from the United States, Italy and Spain covered acute and convalescent phases. Sources were T cells, B-cell-depleted T cells, or PBMCs; the material itself was cDNA or gDNA.

The sample holds one count of this clone. Source study methods: Amplifying reference gene primers gave estimates of nucleated cell counts. Here immunoSEQ multiplex PCR was the method, and the copy in TCRdb shows in-frame clones only, minus some. V and J calls and clone size follow that table, whereas D and trimming were derived from the DNA. The profile shows some 98,000 clones, around 82% of them singletons. The CDR3 consists of 17 residues. V gene TRBV21-1 combines with J gene TRBJ2-1; the listed D gene, TRBD2, was not tested against the DNA. TRBV21-1 is noted as a pseudogene. The TCR originated in a man in his 70s with active or convalescent COVID-19. Sequencing input: peripheral blood. Written as DNA, the CDR3 is TGTGCCAGCAGCAGCTGGACCGGAGGCAGGAGGGTCAATGAGCAGTTCTTC. Encoded protein: CASSSWTGGRRVNEQFF.